The 23 T cell receptor beta chains listed next were all sequenced from one sample in a study of shared clonotypes between healthy human individuals. The repertoire was sequenced with immunoSEQ multiplex PCR; TCRdb's copy has only in-frame clones and lacks some. The repertoire includes around 2.1 million clones, 85% to 95% of them detected once, and more than 1.5% sits in the top ten. Naive-designated CD8 cells lacked CD45RO, were positively enriched for CCR7, and omitted terminally differentiated effector memory CD45RA+ cells. The material sequenced was naive CD8+ T cells from PBMCs. All receptors come from a man between 18 and 29 years old in good health. Some clones in this sample may be carry-over from other donors' samples.

V usage is TRBV11-2 and J usage is TRBJ2-5; D unclear. V gave up 1 base and J gave up 4 bases, with 10 bases separating them. The germline gives CDR1 SGHAT, CDR2 FQNNGV. CDR3 size: 14 residues. The CDR3 sequence is CASSLVLVGETQYF. The DNA for the CDR3 is TGTGCCAGCAGCTTAGTTTTAGTGGGAGAGACCCAGTACTTC.

The chain couples TRBV29-1 to TRBJ1-1; 7 bases line up with TRBD1. Germline lookup yields CDR1 SQVTM and CDR2 ANQGSEA. The CDR3 totals 13 residues. Trimming took 4 bases from V and 6 from J; bases not matched to a gene: 8. The CDR3 protein is CSVGDRRAPEAFF. The CDR3 bases are TGCAGCGTTGGGGACAGAAGGGCCCCTGAAGCTTTCTTT.

To note about this clone: An end of the junction does not agree with germline; a read error may underlie this. Other DNA variants within this sample encode the same CDR3. The chain uses TRBV7-9 and TRBJ1-4; D not certain. CDR1 and CDR2 (germline): SEHNR, FQNEAQ (reference sequence). The CDR3 length is 13 residues. CDR3 sequence (DNA): TGTGCCAGCAGCCTAGCAGGTTATGAAAAACTGTTTTTT. Amino acids: CASSLAGYEKLFF.

Worth noting for this clone: This CDR3 is also generated by other DNA sequences in the sample. This chain connects TRBV15 to TRBJ2-7; D might be TRBD2 (6 bases). Per the germline V gene, CDR1 is LNHNV and CDR2 is YYDKDF (reference sequence). The CDR3 covers 15 residues. The V gene lost 1 base and the J gene lost 0 bases, with 10 bases spanning the gap. This CDR3 is CATSRGGGSSYEQYF. Written as DNA, the CDR3 is TGTGCCACCAGCAGAGGGGGAGGAAGCTCCTACGAGCAGTACTTC.

V is TRBV28 and J is TRBJ2-6; maybe TRBD1 (5 bases). The germline V and J ends were trimmed by 4 bases and 0 bases, with 19 bases remaining between them. Per germline, CDR1 MDHEN and CDR2 SYDVKM. The CDR3 totals 19 residues. The CDR3 DNA sequence: TGTGCCAGCAGTTCCCGCAGGGTTGACTCCCCCTCTGGGGCCAACGTCCTGACTTTC. Its protein is CASSSRRVDSPSGANVLTF. Filled out from reference TRBV28 and TRBJ2-6, the complete variable domain reads DVKVTQSSRYLVKRTGEKVFLECVQDMDHENMFWYRQDPGLGLRLIYFSYDVKMKEKGDIPEGYSVSREKKERFSLILESASTNQTSMYLCASSSRRVDSPSGANVLTFGAGSRLTVL.

This clone was picked up a small number of times. This rearrangement joins TRBV6-4 to TRBJ1-2; 10 nucleotides agree with TRBD1. With V trimmed by 5 bases and J by 7 bases, 4 bases remained unmatched. From germline, CDR1 is MRHNA and CDR2 SNTAGT. This CDR3 is built from 13 residues. The CDR3 reads CASSPTGGGGYTF. The CDR3 DNA reads as TGTGCCAGCAGTCCGACAGGGGGCGGTGGCTACACCTTC.

The chain uses TRBV4-1 and TRBJ2-1; TRBD2 matches 7 bases. Germline V gene data show CDR1 as MGHRA and CDR2 as YSYEKL. With V trimmed by 4 bases and J by 4 bases, 10 bases remained unmatched. CDR3 length: 16 residues. The CDR3 reads CASSPPGRAGYNEQFF. In DNA, the CDR3 is TGCGCCAGCAGCCCGCCGGGGAGGGCGGGGTACAATGAGCAGTTCTTC.

The V gene is TRBV6-1, the J gene TRBJ1-2, with D possibly TRBD1 on 5 matching bases. The CDR3 spans 15 residues. Germline assignment: CDR1 MNHNS and CDR2 SASEGT. The ends were cut back, 7 bases at V and 4 bases at J, with 19 bases in the middle. The CDR3 region is CASNIRDFHPYGYTF. The CDR3 DNA is TGTGCCAGCAACATCCGGGACTTCCACCCCTATGGCTACACCTTC.

V and J are TRBV29-1 and TRBJ1-1; D remains unclear. Germline V CDR1 and CDR2: SQVTM, ANQGSEA. V was shortened by 1 base and J by 10 bases, with 22 bases between the two germline ends. The CDR3 is 15 amino acids. This CDR3 reads CSVEAPPEAGLVAFF. In nucleotides, the CDR3 is TGCAGCGTTGAAGCCCCCCCTGAGGCGGGTTTGGTAGCTTTCTTT.

The sample holds one count of this clone. The same CDR3 arises from other DNA sequences in this sample as well. The CDR3 coding sequence is TGTGCCAGCAGCTCCGGGACAGGTCCCTACGAGCAGTACTTC. Residues: CASSSGTGPYEQYF. The chain recombines TRBV2 with TRBJ2-7, with 8 bases lining up with TRBD1. The CDR3 loop spans 14 amino acids. The trim removed 6 bases at V and 2 bases at J, leaving 6 bases unmatched. Germline assignment: CDR1 SNHLY and CDR2 FYNNEI.

The V call is TRBV4-1, the J call TRBJ2-1; TRBD2 matches at 12 bases. The CDR3 covers 20 residues. The junction had 10 bases not matched to a gene; V was cut back by 1 base and J by 0 bases. In germline, CDR1 is MGHRA, CDR2 YSYEKL. Written as DNA, the CDR3 is TGCGCCAGCAGCCAAGGCCGACTAGCGGGAGCTAGTAGCTCCTACAATGAGCAGTTCTTC. It is translated as CASSQGRLAGASSSYNEQFF.

This chain joins TRBV9 and TRBJ1-1; D is uncertain. Per germline, CDR1 SGDLS and CDR2 YYNGEE. CDR3 length: 15 residues. The ends were cut back, 0 bases at V and 4 bases at J, with 13 bases in the middle. The CDR3 DNA is TGTGCCAGCAGCGTAGTAGCAGCGGCAGGCACTGAAGCTTTCTTT. This encodes CASSVVAAAGTEAFF.

As to this clone: This sample also contains other DNA sequences that code for the same CDR3. The V call is TRBV9, the J call TRBJ1-1; D may be TRBD1 (5 bases). Trimming removed 3 bases at V and 1 base at J, with 10 bases between. The germline CDR1 and CDR2 sequences are SGDLS and YYNGEE. CDR3 length: 14 residues. CDR3 DNA: TGTGCCAGCAGCGGACGAACAGGGAACACTGAAGCTTTCTTT. It encodes CASSGRTGNTEAFF.

The rearrangement links TRBV5-1 to TRBJ2-1; TRBD2 matches 8 bases. J lost 2 bases, V lost 4 bases, and 11 bases had no gene match. CDR3 length: 17 amino acids. Germline loops: CDR1 SGHRS, CDR2 YFSETQ. Here the CDR3 DNA reads TGCGCCAGCAGCCGCCCTCAGCGGGAGCAGACCTACAATGAGCAGTTCTTC. It is translated as CASSRPQREQTYNEQFF.

The genes are TRBV5-3 and TRBJ1-5, with a tentative D call TRBD1 (5 bases). TRBV5-3 is assigned to the ORF class and has an uncertain function. The ends were cut back, 1 base at V and 2 bases at J, with 13 bases in the middle. This CDR3 region has 16 residues. The CDR3 bases are TGTGCCAGAAGCTTGTGTGGGGGAAGGGGCAATCAGCCCCAGCATTTT. Residues: CARSLCGGRGNQPQHF.

The rearrangement uses TRBV13 and TRBJ2-3; 8 bases map to TRBD2. Per germline, CDR1 PRHDT and CDR2 FYEKMQ (reference sequence). CDR3 length equals 17 residues. The J segment lost 0 bases and the V segment lost 4 bases, leaving 9 bases of the junction unmatched. This CDR3 is CASSSREGDGSTDTQYF. CDR3 nucleotides: TGTGCCAGCAGCTCCCGGGAGGGGGATGGGAGCACAGATACGCAGTATTTT.

This rearrangement joins TRBV27 to TRBJ2-1, with 8 bases identical to TRBD2. CDR3 length equals 15 residues. V shed 4 bases and J 8 bases; nucleotides not matched to a gene: 10. CDR1 and CDR2 (germline): MNHEY, SMNVEV (reference sequence). The CDR3 DNA sequence: TGTGCCAGCAGTTGGAGGGGTCCAGCGGGAGATGAGCAGTTCTTC. Translated: CASSWRGPAGDEQFF.

V usage is TRBV7-9 and J usage is TRBJ2-7; a possible D gene is TRBD2 (5 bases). Germline loops: CDR1 SEHNR, CDR2 FQNEAQ (reference sequence). Trimming shortened V by 0 bases and J by 0 bases, and 18 bases separated the two germline ends. This CDR3 comprises 18 residues. CDR3 region: CASSLAHGLGASSYEQYF. The CDR3 nucleotides are TGTGCCAGCAGCTTAGCGCACGGACTCGGCGCCAGCTCCTACGAGCAGTACTTC.

This chain joins TRBV11-2 and TRBJ1-1, with 7 bases matching TRBD1. J lost 5 bases, V lost 1 base, and 13 bases had no gene match. The CDR3 covers 17 residues. Germline loops: CDR1 SGHAT, CDR2 FQNNGV. The DNA of the CDR3 is TGTGCCAGCAGCTTAGCGGGTGAGGGGGCGCTTATGACTGAAGCTTTCTTT. It codes for CASSLAGEGALMTEAFF.

The rearrangement uses TRBV4-1 and TRBJ2-7, with 9 bases identical to TRBD1. V gave up 5 bases and J gave up 5 bases; unmatched junction bases: 10. CDR3 size: 15 residues. CDR1 MGHRA and CDR2 YSYEKL come from the germline V gene. CDR3 loop: CASSSGTGNRHEQYF. Here the CDR3 DNA reads TGCGCCAGCAGCTCCGGGACAGGGAATCGCCACGAGCAGTACTTC.

This chain uses TRBV4-1 with TRBJ2-1; no definite D call. Trimming took off 4 bases at V and 7 bases at J, with 8 bases between the two ends. Germline V gives CDR1 MGHRA, CDR2 YSYEKL. This CDR3 has 12 amino acids. The CDR3 DNA follows: TGCGCCAGCAGCCGCCCTCGGAATGAGCAGTTCTTC. It encodes CASSRPRNEQFF.

The chain carries TRBV27 and TRBJ2-3, with D uncertain. Trimming took off 2 bases at V and 4 bases at J, with 7 bases between the two ends. CDR3 size: 13 residues. Germline V lookup: CDR1 MNHEY, CDR2 SMNVEV (reference sequence). The CDR3 DNA reads as TGTGCCAGCAGTTTACTTAGGGCAGATACGCAGTATTTT. It translates to CASSLLRADTQYF.

The chain recombines TRBV28 with TRBJ2-7; 11 nucleotides match TRBD2. The CDR3 is 16 residues long. The V gene's germline CDR1 is MDHEN and CDR2 SYDVKM. V gave up 5 bases and J gave up 7 bases; unmatched junction bases: 13. The DNA of the CDR3 is TGTGCCAGCAGTGCGGTACCGGGACTAGCGGTCTGGGAGCAGTACTTC. Protein product: CASSAVPGLAVWEQYF.